This section outlines one TCR beta chain sequence together with its context. The clone's antigen remains unknown. No base qualities exist here, and no much larger clone lies one base off it. Samples from volunteer blood donors who had recovered from COVID-19 were contributed by a second Seattle source. The collaborating institutions used their own protocols to collect whole blood in K2EDTA tubes. For TCRbeta analysis, collaborators shipped samples in one of three forms: frozen whole blood, isolated PBMCs, or DNA extracted from either of those sample types. TCRbeta CDR3 regions were amplified from genomic DNA using the immunoSEQ Assay, a bias-controlled multiplex PCR. Under the source paper's analysis protocol: Within the assay, amplification of reference gene primers was used to estimate how many nucleated cells each sample contained. To quantify the absolute abundance of each unique TCRbeta CDR3 rearrangement, sequence reads were collapsed and filtered. For each sample, productive Simpson clonality was calculated by taking the square root of Simpson's diversity index across productive rearrangements. Here the immuneACCESS table is served through TCRdb, limited to in-frame sequences with V and J called. Missing clones are a known gap in these copies; in checked studies unresolved V genes cover under half, and the rest lacks a known reason. The V and J calls and clone size are taken from that table; D and trimming were inferred from the DNA. The sample table shows 180,000 or so clones, and 84% are seen once. The biggest ten clones account for less than 9% of the sample.

This sample was included in a study of blood T cell repertoires in COVID-19 (dated by TCRdb to 2020 to 2021). Looking at the study overall: Samples covering the acute and convalescent phases of COVID-19 were provided by collaborators in the United States, Italy and Spain. The material from the prospective study consisted of cDNA or gDNA derived from T cells, B-cell-depleted T cells, or PBMCs. Subjects who had been exposed to COVID-19, were actively infected with it, or had recovered from it provided the deeply sampled blood TCRbeta repertoires that made up the dataset. A freely available public database, intended as a resource for researchers studying the immune response to SARS-CoV-2, is where the repertoires were released. Samples came from the ongoing ImmuneRACE study (first 160 participants) plus 1,254 subjects from 6 global collaborators. A de-identified subject ID, COVID-19 status, age in years and sex were almost always included in the sample metadata. Where available, HLA class I and class II types were obtained from metadata supplied by the sample provider rather than from assay-based typing. General conclusions and limits of the study: The amount of clinical and demographic metadata varied by source and participant and was provided uncurated.

From its cysteine to its phenylalanine, the CDR3 spans 15 amino acids. Kept here is only the CDR3 DNA, which spans 45 bases and is read in frame from base 1. Here V drops 4 bases and J drops 5 bases, and the junction holds 9 bases not matched to any gene. The germline V gene supplies CDR1 MGHRA and CDR2 YSYEKL. The sequence derives from a man aged 40-50 years who had recovered from COVID-19. Sequencing used peripheral blood. The sequence is built from TRBV4-1 and TRBJ1-2; 8 central nucleotides agree with TRBD1. CDR3 region: CASSPNRGATYGYTF. The nucleotide sequence is TGCGCCAGCAGCCCAAACAGGGGGGCGACGTATGGCTACACCTTC.